This TCR beta chain is drawn from a study of T cell repertoires in cytomegalovirus infection. Across the study: In public TCR beta signatures, there were indications of both CMV infection and matching HLA type. Broader study findings: Dominating the ex vivo response were HLA-C-restricted CMV-specific TCR beta clonotypes.

Germline CDR1 SGHTA, CDR2 FQGNSA. The J segment lost 0 bases and the V segment lost 5 bases, leaving 10 bases of the junction unmatched. There are 17 residues in the CDR3. One entry per CDR3 protein, called by TCRdb with MiXCR from the reads. The table shows fewer than 300,000 distinct CDR3 sequences, with roughly 26% occurring only once. This clonotype has more than one count but fewer than ten. Its specificity is not known. The sample taken for sequencing was PBMCs. The TCR sequence derives from a human donor in good health (CMV status not recorded). Some clones in this sample may be carry-over from other donors' samples. The chain joins TRBV7-2 to TRBJ1-3; 7 positions agree with TRBD1. As DNA, the CDR3 is TGTGCCAGCAGCGAGGCGACAGGGTTGGGCTCTGGAAACACCATATATTTT. Protein product: CASSEATGLGSGNTIYF.